Shown below are 9 T cell receptor beta chains from a single sample sequenced in a study of blood T cell repertoires in COVID-19. Assay used: immunoSEQ multiplex PCR; TCRdb lists only in-frame clones, some missing. The sample carries tens of thousands of clones, 85% to 90% recorded once. Sequenced sample: peripheral blood. The receptors come from a woman between 55 and 75 years old with active COVID-19.

The J gene is TRBJ1-2, the V gene TRBV29-1; D is perhaps TRBD1 (5 bases). V lost 3 bases to trimming and J lost 4 bases, with 9 bases between them. This CDR3 contains 12 residues. In germline, CDR1 is SQVTM, CDR2 ANQGSEA. The CDR3 region is CSVDGTSYGYTF. CDR3 sequence (DNA): TGCAGCGTTGATGGGACTTCCTATGGCTACACCTTC.

J is TRBJ2-1 and V is TRBV29-1, with 8 nucleotides matching TRBD2. Germline CDR1 reads SQVTM; CDR2 reads ANQGSEA. CDR3 length: 15 residues. V dropped 6 bases and J dropped 6; count of bases not matched to a gene: 13. CDR3 sequence reads: CSVVPPRGGFNEQFF. CDR3 nucleotides: TGCAGCGTCGTCCCCCCACGGGGGGGATTCAATGAGCAGTTCTTC.

The J gene is TRBJ2-2, the V gene TRBV9; D is possibly TRBD1 (6 bases). V lost 2 bases and J 5 bases, leaving 7 bases between the germline ends. The CDR3 extends over 13 amino acids. In germline, CDR1 is SGDLS, CDR2 YYNGEE. This chain's CDR3 is CASSVTGTGELFF. The CDR3 region has the DNA TGTGCCAGCAGCGTTACAGGGACCGGGGAGCTGTTTTTT.

The genes are TRBV30 and TRBJ1-1; perhaps TRBD1 as D (5 bases). Germline values: CDR1 GTSNPN, CDR2 SVGIG (reference sequence). The CDR3 has 19 amino acids. V was shortened by 0 bases and J by 1 base, with 24 bases between the two germline ends. CDR3 loop: CAWSVSTEEGKRWNTEAFF. For the CDR3, the DNA is TGTGCCTGGAGTGTAAGTACGGAGGAGGGGAAGAGGTGGAACACTGAAGCTTTCTTT.

V is TRBV7-3 and J is TRBJ2-3; 8 nucleotides align to TRBD2. V gave up 2 bases and J gave up 4 bases; unmatched junction bases: 5. CDR1 is SGHTA and CDR2 is FQGTGA in the germline V gene. The CDR3 covers 15 residues. This CDR3 reads CASSLLAGGSDTQYF. For the CDR3, the DNA is TGTGCCAGCAGCTTACTGGCGGGGGGATCAGATACGCAGTATTTT.

This chain joins TRBV19 and TRBJ2-1; 7 bases fit TRBD1. Trimming at V came to 6 bases and at J to 2 bases, leaving 4 bases not matched to a gene. Germline loops: CDR1 LNHDA, CDR2 SQIVND (reference sequence). This CDR3 region has 14 residues. This CDR3 is CASRYTGAYNEQFF. The CDR3 bases are TGTGCCAGTAGGTACACAGGGGCCTACAATGAGCAGTTCTTC.

Note on this clone: The junction does not match germline at one end; this may be a read error. The chain couples TRBV6-6 to TRBJ2-3; the D is unclear. The CDR3 sequence is 14 residues long. The germline gives CDR1 MNHNY, CDR2 SVGAGI (reference sequence). The CDR3 bases are TGTGCCAGCATTTACGACTTTGGCACAGATACGCAGTATTTT. This encodes CASIYDFGTDTQYF.

The V and J genes are TRBV5-4 and TRBJ1-4; D call uncertain. Germline V gene sequence: CDR1 SGHNT, CDR2 YYREEE (reference sequence). V was trimmed by 4 bases and J by 5 bases, leaving 9 bases between them. CDR3 length equals 13 residues. The CDR3: CASSIQKNEKLFF. CDR3 in DNA: TGTGCCAGCAGCATACAGAAAAATGAAAAACTGTTTTTT.

This rearrangement joins TRBV28 to TRBJ1-2, with D possibly TRBD1 on 6 matching bases. The CDR3 has 14 amino acids. V lost 10 bases, J lost 3 bases, and 18 bases lay in between. The V gene's germline CDR1 is MDHEN and CDR2 SYDVKM. The CDR3: CATWGRGADYGYTF. CDR3 bases: TGTGCCACCTGGGGGCGGGGGGCCGACTATGGCTACACCTTC.